This TCR beta chain was obtained from a study of patients and donors after allogeneic stem cell transplantation. Deletions cut 5 bases from V and 4 bases from J, with 9 bases between. The CDR3 contains 14 residues. The V gene's germline CDR1 is MDHEN and CDR2 SYDVKM. A few counts support this clonotype. TCRdb passed the RT-PCR reads through MiXCR, listing each CDR3 protein once. The data show about 110,000 distinct CDR3 sequences, 35% seen once. The clonotype originates from a human donor who was either an allogeneic HSCT recipient or a stem cell or donor lymphocyte infusion donor (not recorded which). It is not recorded whose cells these are; they may come from a transplant donor. The sample consisted of blood, either unsorted or a sorted T cell fraction (not recorded which). The chain uses TRBV28 and TRBJ1-6; no clear D gene. CDR3 sequence (DNA): TGTGCCAGCAGTGCAGAGAGATATAATTCACCCCTCCACTTT. It translates to CASSAERYNSPLHF.